These 10 T cell receptor beta chains originate from one sample sequenced in a study of T cell responses to AZD1222 COVID-19 vaccine. Sequencing was performed with immunoSEQ multiplex PCR; in TCRdb, only in-frame clones are kept and a portion is missing. The repertoire has some 150,000 clones, roughly nine tenths of them found once; the top ten carry approximately 2%. This specimen consisted of peripheral blood, obtained on day 0 of AZD1222 vaccination. The receptors shown here come from an adult in good health.

J is TRBJ1-1 and V is TRBV2; TRBD1 is a possible D gene (5 bases). The CDR3 has 15 amino acids. V lost 1 base to trimming and J lost 2 bases, with 11 bases between them. CDR1 is SNHLY and CDR2 is FYNNEI in the germline V gene. DNA for the CDR3: TGTGCCAGCAGTGAAGGGGTCGACAGCAACACTGAAGCTTTCTTT. Residues: CASSEGVDSNTEAFF.

This sequence joins TRBV4-2 and TRBJ1-2, with D unresolved. This CDR3 contains 14 residues. From germline, CDR1 is LGHNA and CDR2 YNFKEQ. Trimming cost V 1 base and J 5 bases, with 11 bases left between them. The CDR3 loop reads CASSQGGSTYGYTF. DNA for the CDR3: TGTGCCAGCAGCCAAGGCGGGTCCACATATGGCTACACCTTC.

The chain carries TRBV3-1 (or the pseudogene TRBV3-2) and TRBJ1-2, with D unclear. CDR3 length: 13 amino acids. The V end lost 5 bases, the J end lost 3 bases, and 10 bases lay between the germline ends. Germline V gene lookup returns CDR1 LGHDT and CDR2 YNNKEL (reference sequence). CDR3 bases: TGTGCCAGCAGCGAAGCAGGATACTATGGCTACACCTTC. Translating gives CASSEAGYYGYTF.

This chain joins TRBV14 and TRBJ2-7; 10 bases agree with TRBD1. CDR1 and CDR2 (germline): SGHDN, FVKESK. CDR3 length: 15 residues. The V and J ends lost 5 bases and 2 bases, in that order; junction bases with no gene match: 6. In DNA form, the CDR3 reads TGTGCCAGCAGCGGGGAGACAGGGGGCGCCTACGAGCAGTACTTC. Its translation is CASSGETGGAYEQYF.

The CDR3 is CASSLYLPSRTEAFF. For the CDR3, the DNA is TGTGCCAGCAGTTTATACCTCCCCAGTAGGACTGAAGCTTTCTTT. The chain has TRBV27 and TRBJ1-1; D gene ambiguous. The CDR3 extends over 15 amino acids. Germline CDR1 MNHEY, CDR2 SMNVEV (reference sequence). V was shortened by 1 base and J by 5 bases, with 14 bases between the two germline ends.

The rearrangement joins TRBV7-9 to TRBJ1-4; D not resolved. V lost 5 bases, J lost 5 bases, and 9 bases lay in between. Looked up from germline, CDR1 is SEHNR and CDR2 is FQNEAQ (reference sequence). The length of the CDR3 is 13 residues. The CDR3 DNA is TGTGCCAGCAGCCCCCTCTCAAATGAAAAACTGTTTTTT. Protein: CASSPLSNEKLFF. Full variable domain (remainder filled in from reference TRBV7-9 and TRBJ1-4): DTGVSQNPRHKITKRGQNVTFRCDPISEHNRLYWYRQTLGQGPEFLTYFQNEAQLEKSRLLSDRFSAERPKGSFSTLEIQRTEQGDSAMYLCASSPLSNEKLFFGSGTQLSVL.

This clone was detected only once. The rearrangement uses TRBV6-2 or TRBV6-3 and TRBJ2-5; 7 nucleotides line up with TRBD1. In germline, CDR1 is MNHEY, CDR2 SVGEGT. J lost 0 bases, V lost 6 bases, and 7 bases had no gene match. The CDR3 contains 15 residues. This CDR3 reads CASSPTGNYQETQYF. CDR3 sequence (DNA): TGTGCCAGCAGCCCGACAGGGAATTACCAAGAGACCCAGTACTTC.

The V and J genes are TRBV25-1 and TRBJ1-1; D is possibly TRBD1 (6 bases). The germline gives CDR1 MGHDK, CDR2 SYGVNS. This CDR3 is built from 12 residues. V was clipped by 1 base and J by 8 bases, with 8 bases between them. The CDR3 sequence: CASSESRGEAFF. DNA of the CDR3: TGTGCCAGCAGTGAATCTAGGGGGGAAGCTTTCTTT.

The chain has TRBV5-1 and TRBJ2-1; 7 bases are a match to TRBD1. This CDR3 has 12 residues. V was clipped by 3 bases and J by 13 bases; unmatched bases: 7. Germline assignment: CDR1 SGHRS and CDR2 YFSETQ. The CDR3 DNA sequence: TGCGCCAGCAGCTCGAACAGGGGTGAACAGTTCTTC. It specifies CASSSNRGEQFF.

This clone was seen only once. The CDR3 loop is CASRLKAGINSPLHF. In DNA, the CDR3 is TGTGCCAGCAGATTAAAGGCGGGCATCAATTCACCCCTCCACTTT. The chain couples TRBV27 to TRBJ1-6; D unresolved. Per the germline V gene, CDR1 is MNHEY and CDR2 is SMNVEV (reference sequence). V dropped 6 bases and J dropped 7 bases, with 16 bases sitting between them. CDR3 size: 15 residues.